These 17 T cell receptor beta chains were all obtained from the same sample, sequenced in a study of T cell changes during pregnancy in multiple sclerosis. Repertoires were generated with immunoSEQ multiplex PCR, while TCRdb's copy carries only in-frame clones and drops some. Among roughly 30,000 clones listed, around 90% were seen once. Sample: CD4+ T cells from peripheral blood mononuclear cells, taken in the first trimester of pregnancy. All receptors come from a female donor in good health, enrolled as a control in a pregnancy study.

The chain carries TRBV6-5 and TRBJ1-2, with 9 nucleotides matching TRBD1. Trimming took 6 bases from V and 7 from J; bases not matched to a gene: 9. Per the germline V gene, CDR1 is MNHEY and CDR2 is SVGAGI. CDR3 length: 14 residues. The CDR3 bases are TGTGCCAGCAGCCACCGGGACAGGGCGGGTGGCTACACCTTC. Its translation: CASSHRDRAGGYTF.

The rearrangement uses TRBV19 and TRBJ2-3; 7 nucleotides agree with TRBD2. The CDR3 is made up of 15 amino acids. Trimming took 5 bases from V and 4 from J; bases not matched to a gene: 9. The germline gives CDR1 LNHDA, CDR2 SQIVND (reference sequence). CDR3 sequence: CASSGREGPSDTQYF. For the CDR3, the DNA is TGTGCCAGTAGTGGGAGGGAGGGGCCCTCAGATACGCAGTATTTT.

This rearrangement joins TRBV19 to TRBJ2-3; possible D gene TRBD2, 5 bases. The germline V gene has CDR1 LNHDA and CDR2 SQIVND (reference sequence). CDR3 size: 13 residues. Trimming removed 2 bases from V and 6 bases from J, with 9 bases in between. CDR3 residues: CASSILATDTQYF. The CDR3 DNA is TGTGCCAGTAGTATACTAGCAACGGATACGCAGTATTTT.

The genes are TRBV11-2 and TRBJ2-7, with 8 bases aligning to TRBD1. V lost 1 base and J lost 0; bases outside the gene matches: 2. The CDR3 covers 15 residues. From germline, CDR1 is SGHAT and CDR2 FQNNGV. CDR3 in amino acids: CASSLGTGGSYEQYF. DNA for the CDR3: TGTGCCAGCAGCTTAGGCACAGGGGGCTCCTACGAGCAGTACTTC.

The genes are TRBV9 and TRBJ1-2; tentative D call: TRBD1 (6 bases). The germline gives CDR1 SGDLS, CDR2 YYNGEE. This CDR3 has 15 residues. V was pared by 0 bases and J by 1 base, with 10 bases between. In DNA form, the CDR3 reads TGTGCCAGCAGCGTAGGACAGGCCATTAACTATGGCTACACCTTC. Protein sequence: CASSVGQAINYGYTF.

The chain uses TRBV28 and TRBJ1-5; unclear D gene. Germline CDR1 and CDR2: MDHEN and SYDVKM. The V end was cut by 5 bases, the J end by 6 bases, with 14 bases between. This CDR3 region has 14 residues. Here the CDR3 DNA reads TGTGCCAGCAGTAGTGCAGGTGAGGGTCAGCCCCAGCATTTT. This encodes CASSSAGEGQPQHF. Variable domain in full (rest from reference TRBV28 and TRBJ1-5): DVKVTQSSRYLVKRTGEKVFLECVQDMDHENMFWYRQDPGLGLRLIYFSYDVKMKEKGDIPEGYSVSREKKERFSLILESASTNQTSMYLCASSSAGEGQPQHFGDGTRLSIL.

The chain recombines TRBV5-1 with TRBJ2-2, with TRBD2 as a possible D gene (6 bases). This CDR3 spans 15 amino acids. The germline V gene encodes CDR1 SGHRS and CDR2 YFSETQ. V dropped 0 bases and J dropped 4 bases, with 10 bases sitting between them. The CDR3 here is CASSLELARTGELFF. In nucleotides, the CDR3 is TGCGCCAGCAGCTTGGAGCTAGCGCGCACCGGGGAGCTGTTTTTT.

The rearrangement uses TRBV10-3 and TRBJ2-6; no firm D call. The length of the CDR3 is 16 residues. V shed 6 bases and J shed 2 bases, with 14 bases lying between them. Germline assignment: CDR1 ENHRY and CDR2 SYGVKD. The CDR3 loop is CAISSKREPGANVLTF. As DNA, the CDR3 is TGTGCCATCAGCTCCAAACGAGAACCTGGGGCCAACGTCCTGACTTTC.

This chain links TRBV11-2 with TRBJ2-1; D is perhaps TRBD2 (6 bases). V was pared by 5 bases and J by 8 bases, with 19 bases between. Germline lookup yields CDR1 SGHAT and CDR2 FQNNGV. This CDR3 has 15 residues. Written as DNA, the CDR3 is TGTGCCAGCAGCCCATTGGGACTCCTTGGGGATGAGCAGTTCTTC. As protein: CASSPLGLLGDEQFF. The whole variable domain, filled in from reference TRBV11-2 and TRBJ2-1, reads EAGVAQSPRYKIIEKRQSVAFWCNPISGHATLYWYQQILGQGPKLLIQFQNNGVVDDSQLPKDRFSAERLKGVDSTLKIQPAKLEDSAVYLCASSPLGLLGDEQFFGPGTRLTVL.

V and J are TRBV27 and TRBJ2-7, with D uncertain. The germline V gene has CDR1 MNHEY and CDR2 SMNVEV (reference sequence). V was cut by 6 bases and J by 4 bases, with 19 bases left in between. This CDR3 spans 15 amino acids. As DNA, the CDR3 is TGTGCCAGCAGCAACGTTGGATTCGAGAGGTACGAGCAGTACTTC. Translated: CASSNVGFERYEQYF.

This rearrangement joins TRBV2 to TRBJ1-1, with 10 positions matching TRBD1. After removal of 6 bases from V and 4 bases from J, the junction contained 2 bases not matched to a gene. This CDR3 contains 13 residues. Germline V gene lookup returns CDR1 SNHLY and CDR2 FYNNEI. CDR3 coding DNA: TGTGCCAGCAGCTGGACAGGGGGCACTGAAGCTTTCTTT. Translating it yields CASSWTGGTEAFF. The full variable domain, completed using reference TRBV2 and TRBJ1-1, is EPEVTQTPSHQVTQMGQEVILRCVPISNHLYFYWYRQILGQKVEFLVSFYNNEISEKSEIFDDQFSVERPDGSNFTLKIRSTKLEDSAMYFCASSWTGGTEAFFGQGTRLTVV.

J is TRBJ2-7 and V is TRBV7-2; 10 nucleotides align to TRBD1. V was clipped by 2 bases and J by 10 bases; unmatched bases: 8. Germline V gene sequence: CDR1 SGHTA, CDR2 FQGNSA. CDR3 length: 14 amino acids. The CDR3 spells CASSLWDRGKFQYF. The CDR3 coding sequence is TGTGCCAGCAGCTTATGGGACAGGGGAAAGTTTCAGTACTTC.

The rearrangement links TRBV7-2 to TRBJ2-2; tentatively, D is TRBD2 (6 bases). Trimming left V 5 bases short and J 4 bases short, with 17 bases between. CDR1 and CDR2 (germline): SGHTA, FQGNSA. CDR3 length: 16 residues. This CDR3 is CASSPRGGGPTGELFF. In nucleotides, the CDR3 is TGTGCCAGCAGCCCCCGAGGAGGAGGGCCCACCGGGGAGCTGTTTTTT.

The chain couples TRBV18 to TRBJ2-1; a weak D match, TRBD1 (7 bases). This CDR3 has 15 residues. The germline CDR1 and CDR2 sequences are KGHSH and LQKENI. V dropped 2 bases and J dropped 4 bases, with 12 bases sitting between them. CDR3: CASSPTAGGYNEQFF. The CDR3 DNA reads TGTGCCAGCTCACCAACTGCAGGGGGGTACAATGAGCAGTTCTTC.

This clone has a handful of counts. This chain connects TRBV6-6 to TRBJ2-3; TRBD2 might be the D (6 bases). V lost 5 bases, J lost 2 bases, and 17 bases lay in between. CDR1 MNHNY and CDR2 SVGAGI come from the germline V gene (reference sequence). The CDR3 totals 16 residues. CDR3 sequence (DNA): TGTGCCAGCAGTCCCCTAGCGCCTACCCTCACAGATACGCAGTATTTT. Protein: CASSPLAPTLTDTQYF.

J is TRBJ2-3 and V is TRBV9; 14 nucleotides match TRBD2. This CDR3 has 16 amino acids. Germline CDR1 and CDR2: SGDLS and YYNGEE. J lost 3 bases, V lost 2 bases, and 2 bases had no gene match. The CDR3 region is CASSVGLAGVTDTQYF. Here the CDR3 DNA reads TGTGCCAGCAGCGTGGGACTAGCGGGAGTGACAGATACGCAGTATTTT.

V gene TRBV7-2 combines with J gene TRBJ1-2, with 9 bases fitting TRBD1. Germline V gene lookup returns CDR1 SGHTA and CDR2 FQGNSA. The CDR3 is 13 amino acids. V lost 5 bases and J lost 10; bases outside the gene matches: 8. As DNA, the CDR3 is TGTGCCAGCAGCATGGGGACAGGGCGTAACTACACCTTC. It encodes CASSMGTGRNYTF. The full variable domain, with the rest looked up from reference TRBV7-2 and TRBJ1-2, is GAGVSQSPSNKVTEKGKDVELRCDPISGHTALYWYRQSLGQGLEFLIYFQGNSAPDKSGLPSDRFSAERTGGSVSTLTIQRTQQEDSAVYLCASSMGTGRNYTFGSGTRLTVV.